Listed here are 3 T cell receptor beta chains from one sample, sequenced in a study of blood T cell repertoires in COVID-19. Sequenced by immunoSEQ multiplex PCR; TCRdb stores in-frame clones only, minus some. The table shows around 130,000 clones, with 84% occurring only once. The source material was peripheral blood. Source of these receptors: a man aged 25 to 40 with COVID-19, enrolled during active disease.

The chain couples TRBV7-6 to TRBJ2-7; 10 bases map to TRBD2. CDR3 size: 17 residues. J lost 4 bases, V lost 1 base, and 10 bases had no gene match. The germline CDR1 and CDR2 sequences are SGHVS and FNYEAQ. CDR3 in amino acids: CASSLEGRASGRYEQYF. The CDR3 DNA reads TGTGCCAGCAGCTTAGAGGGGCGGGCTAGCGGGAGATACGAGCAGTACTTC.

The chain recombines TRBV11-3 with TRBJ2-1; TRBD1 is a possible D gene (6 bases). The CDR3 extends over 13 amino acids. V dropped 3 bases and J dropped 7 bases, with 10 bases sitting between them. Germline assignment: CDR1 SGHNT and CDR2 YENEEA. The chain's CDR3 is CASSLDRQNEQFF. CDR3 bases: TGTGCCAGCAGCTTGGACAGACAAAATGAGCAGTTCTTC. Variable domain in full (rest from reference TRBV11-3 and TRBJ2-1): EAGVVQSPRYKIIEKKQPVAFWCNPISGHNTLYWYLQNLGQGPELLIRYENEEAVDDSQLPKDRFSAERLKGVDSTLKIQPAELGDSAVYLCASSLDRQNEQFFGPGTRLTVL.

The V call is TRBV5-6, the J call TRBJ2-7, with 8 bases matching TRBD1. The CDR3 has 14 residues. Losses at the gene ends were 5 bases for V and 2 bases for J; bases not matched to a gene: 6. Looked up from germline, CDR1 is SGHDT and CDR2 is YYEEEE. In nucleotides, the CDR3 is TGTGCCAGCAGTAAACGGGACAGGACCTACGAGCAGTACTTC. Its translation is CASSKRDRTYEQYF.